This TCR beta chain stems from a study of blood T cell repertoires in COVID-19. The repertoire was sequenced with immunoSEQ multiplex PCR; TCRdb's copy has only in-frame clones and lacks some. The sample has more than 75,000 clones; 80% to 90% are singletons. CDR3 length equals 16 residues. The ends lost 3 bases at V and 8 bases at J; junction bases unmatched: 15. Germline lookup yields CDR1 LNHDA and CDR2 SQIVND (reference sequence). Material: peripheral blood. The chain joins TRBV19 to TRBJ1-2; 7 bases are shared with TRBD1. The TCR was taken from a man older than 75 with active or convalescent COVID-19. The CDR3, as DNA: TGTGCCAGTAGTATTGGAAGGGGGCGCAGGATACGAGGCTACACCTTC. Protein sequence: CASSIGRGRRIRGYTF.